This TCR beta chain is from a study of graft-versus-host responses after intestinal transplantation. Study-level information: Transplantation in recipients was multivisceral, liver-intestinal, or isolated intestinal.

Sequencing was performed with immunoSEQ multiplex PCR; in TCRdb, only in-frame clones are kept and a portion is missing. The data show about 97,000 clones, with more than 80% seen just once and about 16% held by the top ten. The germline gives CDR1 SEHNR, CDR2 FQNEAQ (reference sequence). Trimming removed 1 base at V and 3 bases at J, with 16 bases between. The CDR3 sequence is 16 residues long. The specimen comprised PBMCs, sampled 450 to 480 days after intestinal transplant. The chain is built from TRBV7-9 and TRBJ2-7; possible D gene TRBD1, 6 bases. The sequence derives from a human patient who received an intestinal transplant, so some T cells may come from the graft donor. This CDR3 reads CASSLEPGTQLYEQYF. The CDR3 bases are TGTGCCAGCAGCTTAGAACCCGGGACACAACTCTACGAGCAGTACTTC.